Here is one T cell receptor (beta chain) with its context. Its antigen specificity is not known. The input lacks base qualities; no much larger clone sits a single base away. The data belong to a study of long-term antiretroviral therapy in people with HIV (dated 2022 in TCRdb). Study-level background: The earliest samples were collected roughly a decade before the 2015 WHO recommendation for immediate ART, at a time when ART was usually postponed until CD4 counts fell. A total of 150 to 200 cryopreserved PBMC samples came from around 30 adults with confirmed HIV infection and were collected serially over a mean of approximately 6 years (range 1-12). A retrospective serial study tested whether changes in peripheral blood TRB repertoire composition and diversity were associated with ART initiation and durable HIV suppression. Test extractions of a monoclonal T-cell line alongside about 30 polyclonal samples showed no cross-contamination during QIAcube processing. Of the roughly 27 participants with HIV, fewer than twelve were female. The study at large found these results: Since PBMC availability was limited, sequencing covered only the TCR beta chain, with no alpha chain pairing. Expanded TRB clones identified before ART initiation dominated the repertoire at all time points, although this dominance fluctuated and declined in many PLHIV after ART. ART initiation was associated with a significant increase in TRB diversity, but diversity stayed significantly below transplant donor controls even after long-term ART. The samples were dated from 2004 to 2017, and the ART regimens that were used may be less effective than current ART regimens. Narrower CDR3 length ranges were observed in HIV repertoires than in controls, and an antigen-experienced repertoire with only a slight naive shift after ART was suggested by the network structure. Inferences about post-ART repertoire changes are limited because no data were available on ART adherence, viral resistance or therapy changes. Because cell numbers in pre-ART samples were limited, unsorted PBMC were profiled instead of sorted CD4+ and CD8+ T cells.

To be included, a participant needed at least one PBMC sample from before ART initiation plus at least two post-ART samples. Treatment was received in the United States of America by all participants with HIV. Before DNA extraction, cryopreserved samples of about 0.95-10 million PBMC were thawed and washed. At the time of the earliest PBMC sample, participants with HIV were aged between roughly 23 and 60 years. Each participant contributed PBMC samples from 1-4 timepoints before ART initiation and 2-8 timepoints after ART initiation, with a median of 7 samples. For every participant, serial HIV viral load, CD4+ T-cell count, ART history and demographic data were obtained. Genomic DNA was extracted from unsorted PBMC with a Qiagen kit on a QIAcube, with processing performed in batches of 12 samples. The V end gives up 3 bases and the J end 1 base, leaving 2 bases in the junction not matched to a gene. From the cysteine through the phenylalanine, the CDR3 covers 15 amino acids. The retained sequence is limited to the CDR3, 45 bases, with the frame set at the first base. CDR1 is given as SEHNR and CDR2 as FQNEAQ, both from the germline V gene (reference sequence).

The immunoSEQ hsTCRB v3.0 assay was used at survey level resolution for TRB variable region sequencing. A depth of roughly 35,000-55,000 T-cell genomes per sample was targeted for TRB sequencing. An Illumina MiSeq with a v3 150-cycle kit was used to sequence the pooled TRB libraries. The original methods were these. Repertoire analysis was performed in R inside a reproducible Nextflow workflow that covered QC, data transformation and analysis. LymphoSeq2, an R package for AIRR-Seq data exploration, was used to implement custom analyses. Several samples yielding fewer than 5000 total TRB sequences were excluded, leaving more than 150 analyzed HIV repertoires. Among the 180 to 200 HIV repertoires that were kept, 59 were collected before ART initiation and about 130 were collected after ART initiation. Repertoires were downsampled to 5000 TRB nucleotide sequences, and summary statistics were averaged over 100 downsampling iterations. The analysis kept only TRB sequences whose CDR3 regions were at least seven amino acids long. Diversity was assessed using a clonality score derived from Shannon entropy and using the Gini coefficient. In repertoire networks, the top 5000 CDR3 amino acid sequences were linked whenever an edit distance of one separated two sequences. For TRB CDR3 amino acid sequences, GLIPH2 was used to predict antigen specificity groups and MHC restriction. Known CMV, EBV, HIV or tissue antigen associations were flagged by matching CDR3 amino acid sequences against VDJdb and McPAS-TCR. Pre-ART, post-ART and control groups were compared with Wilcoxon signed-rank tests and Holm-Bonferroni correction. In TCRdb, the immuneACCESS table is reduced to in-frame sequences with V and J assigned. These tables do not hold every clone; where another copy was compared, an unresolved V gene accounts for under half, and the others remain unexplained. For V, J and clone size, that table is used; D and trimming come from the DNA. This sample lists 20,000 to 25,000 clones; approximately 83% were detected once. The ten largest account for roughly 16% of the sample.

Rearrangement joined TRBV7-9 to TRBJ1-5, with 8 middle bases fitting TRBD1. This clonotype was sampled from a man aged 30-40 years with HIV. Source: unsorted PBMCs, taken about 4.1 years after starting antiretroviral therapy. The DNA reads as follows: TGTGCCAGCAGCTTCGACAGGGGAAGCAATCAGCCCCAGCATTTT. This encodes CASSFDRGSNQPQHF.